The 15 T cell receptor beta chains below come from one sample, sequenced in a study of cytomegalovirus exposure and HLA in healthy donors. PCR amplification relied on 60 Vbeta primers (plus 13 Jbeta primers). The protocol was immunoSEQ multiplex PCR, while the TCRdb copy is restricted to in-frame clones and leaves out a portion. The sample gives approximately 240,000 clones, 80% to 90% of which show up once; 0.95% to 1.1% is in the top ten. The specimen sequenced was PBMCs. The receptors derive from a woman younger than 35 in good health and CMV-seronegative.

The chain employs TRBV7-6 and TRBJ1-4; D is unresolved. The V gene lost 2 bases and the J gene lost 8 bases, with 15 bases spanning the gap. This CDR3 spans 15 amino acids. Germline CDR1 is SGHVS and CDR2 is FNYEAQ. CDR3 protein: CASSLLAGRQEKLFF. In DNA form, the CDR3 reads TGTGCCAGCAGCTTATTGGCAGGCCGGCAGGAAAAACTGTTTTTT.

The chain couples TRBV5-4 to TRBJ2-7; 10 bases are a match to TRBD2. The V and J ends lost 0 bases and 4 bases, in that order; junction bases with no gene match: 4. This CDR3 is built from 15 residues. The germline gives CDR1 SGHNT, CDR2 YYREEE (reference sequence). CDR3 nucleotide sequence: TGTGCCAGCAGCTTGGGGGGACTAGCGACTTACGAGCAGTACTTC. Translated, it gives CASSLGGLATYEQYF. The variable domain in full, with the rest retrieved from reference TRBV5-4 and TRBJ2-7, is ETGVTQSPTHLIKTRGQQVTLRCSSQSGHNTVSWYQQALGQGPQFIFQYYREEENGRGNFPPRFSGLQFPNYSSELNVNALELDDSALYLCASSLGGLATYEQYFGPGTRLTVT.

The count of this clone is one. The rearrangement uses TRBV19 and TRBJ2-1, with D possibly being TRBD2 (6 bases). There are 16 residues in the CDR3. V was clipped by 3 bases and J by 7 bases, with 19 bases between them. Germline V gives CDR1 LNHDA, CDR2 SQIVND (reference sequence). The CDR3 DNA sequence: TGTGCCAGTAGTATGGTCAGCGGGTGGGGTGGGAATGAGCAGTTCTTC. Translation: CASSMVSGWGGNEQFF.

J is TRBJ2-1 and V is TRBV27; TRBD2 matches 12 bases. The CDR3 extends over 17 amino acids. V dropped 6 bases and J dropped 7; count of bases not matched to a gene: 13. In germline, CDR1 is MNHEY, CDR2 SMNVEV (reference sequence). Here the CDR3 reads CASSPRNLAGGRNEQFF. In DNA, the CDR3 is TGTGCCAGCAGCCCTCGAAACCTAGCGGGAGGGCGGAATGAGCAGTTCTTC.

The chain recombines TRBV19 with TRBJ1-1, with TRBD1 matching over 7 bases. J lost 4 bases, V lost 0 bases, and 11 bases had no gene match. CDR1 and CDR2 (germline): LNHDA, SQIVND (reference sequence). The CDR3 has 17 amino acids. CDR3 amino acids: CASSIERGRGSGTEAFF. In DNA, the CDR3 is TGTGCCAGTAGTATAGAGAGGGGGCGAGGTTCGGGCACTGAAGCTTTCTTT.

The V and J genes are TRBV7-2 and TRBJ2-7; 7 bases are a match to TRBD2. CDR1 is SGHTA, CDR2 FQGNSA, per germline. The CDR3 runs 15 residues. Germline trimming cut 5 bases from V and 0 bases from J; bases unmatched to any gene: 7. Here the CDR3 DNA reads TGTGCCAGCAGCCTAACCGGGACTATCTCCTACGAGCAGTACTTC. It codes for CASSLTGTISYEQYF. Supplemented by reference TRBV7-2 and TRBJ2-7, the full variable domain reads GAGVSQSPSNKVTEKGKDVELRCDPISGHTALYWYRQSLGQGLEFLIYFQGNSAPDKSGLPSDRFSAERTGGSVSTLTIQRTQQEDSAVYLCASSLTGTISYEQYFGPGTRLTVT.

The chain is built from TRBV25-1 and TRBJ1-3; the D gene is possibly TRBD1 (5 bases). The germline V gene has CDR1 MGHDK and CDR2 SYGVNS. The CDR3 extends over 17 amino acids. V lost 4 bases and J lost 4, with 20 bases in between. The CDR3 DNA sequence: TGTGCCAGCAGTGGGGGGGTTTCACGGACGAAGGGAAACACCATATATTTT. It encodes CASSGGVSRTKGNTIYF.

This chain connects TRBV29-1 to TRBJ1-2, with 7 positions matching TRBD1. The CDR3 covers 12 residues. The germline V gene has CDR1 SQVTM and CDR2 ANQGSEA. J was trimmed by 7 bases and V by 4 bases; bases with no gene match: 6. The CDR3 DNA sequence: TGCAGCGTTGTAGGGGACAGCCCTGGCTACACCTTC. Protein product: CSVVGDSPGYTF.

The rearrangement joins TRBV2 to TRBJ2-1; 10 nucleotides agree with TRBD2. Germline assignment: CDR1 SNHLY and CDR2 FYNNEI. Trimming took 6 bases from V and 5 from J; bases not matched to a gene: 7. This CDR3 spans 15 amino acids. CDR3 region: CASRERGGSNNEQFF. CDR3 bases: TGTGCCAGCAGGGAGCGGGGGGGAAGTAACAATGAGCAGTTCTTC.

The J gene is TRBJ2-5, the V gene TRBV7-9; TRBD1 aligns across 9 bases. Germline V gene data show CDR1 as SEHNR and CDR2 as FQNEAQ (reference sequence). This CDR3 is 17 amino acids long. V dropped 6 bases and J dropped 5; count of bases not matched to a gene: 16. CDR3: CASRPTGGAAGSETQYF. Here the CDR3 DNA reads TGTGCCAGCAGGCCTACAGGGGGCGCGGCTGGGTCGGAGACCCAGTACTTC.

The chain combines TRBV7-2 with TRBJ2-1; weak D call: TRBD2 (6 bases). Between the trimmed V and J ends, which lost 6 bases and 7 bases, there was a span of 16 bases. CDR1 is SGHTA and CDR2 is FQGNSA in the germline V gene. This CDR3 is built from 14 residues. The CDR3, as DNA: TGTGCCAGCAGGCTGGGGGGATTTAGGAATGAGCAGTTCTTC. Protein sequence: CASRLGGFRNEQFF.

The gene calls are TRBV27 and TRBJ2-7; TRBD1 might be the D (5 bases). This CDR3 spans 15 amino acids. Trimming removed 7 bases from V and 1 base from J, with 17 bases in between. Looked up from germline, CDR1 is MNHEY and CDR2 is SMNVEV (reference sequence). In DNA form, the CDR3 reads TGTGCCAGCAAGCTAGACAGAAAGGTATCCTACGAGCAGTACTTC. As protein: CASKLDRKVSYEQYF.

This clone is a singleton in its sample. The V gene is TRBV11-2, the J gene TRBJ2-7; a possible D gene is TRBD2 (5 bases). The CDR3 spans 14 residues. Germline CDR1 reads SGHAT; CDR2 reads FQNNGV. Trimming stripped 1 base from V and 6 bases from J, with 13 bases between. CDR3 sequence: CASSLARGAIEQYF. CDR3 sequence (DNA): TGTGCCAGCAGCTTAGCACGGGGAGCGATCGAGCAGTACTTC.

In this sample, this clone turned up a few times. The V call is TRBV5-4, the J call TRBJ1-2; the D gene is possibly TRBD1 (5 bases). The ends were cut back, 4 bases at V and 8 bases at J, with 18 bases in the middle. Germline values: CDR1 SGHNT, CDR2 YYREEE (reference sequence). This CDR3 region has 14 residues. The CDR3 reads CASSRWGFPRGYTF. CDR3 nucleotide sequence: TGTGCCAGCAGCCGCTGGGGCTTCCCTCGCGGCTACACCTTC.

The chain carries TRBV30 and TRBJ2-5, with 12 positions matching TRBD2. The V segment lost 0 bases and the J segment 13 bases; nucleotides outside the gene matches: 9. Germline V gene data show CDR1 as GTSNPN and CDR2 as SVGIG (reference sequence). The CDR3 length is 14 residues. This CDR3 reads CAWSVLASGGETYF. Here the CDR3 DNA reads TGTGCCTGGAGTGTACTGGCTAGCGGGGGGGAAACGTACTTC. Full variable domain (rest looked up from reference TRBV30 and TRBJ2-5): SQTIHQWPATLVQPVGSPLSLECTVEGTSNPNLYWYRQAAGRGLQLLFYSVGIGQISSEVPQNLSASRPQDRQFILSSKKLLLSDSGFYLCAWSVLASGGETYFGPGTRLLVL.